What follows is one T cell receptor beta chain and its context. Its antigen is undetermined. These data are taken from a study of graft-versus-host responses after intestinal transplantation. Study at large: Once they had received anti-thymocyte globulin induction, all recipients took tacrolimus and steroids for about three years.

Germline V gives CDR1 MGHRA, CDR2 YSYEKL. This CDR3 contains 13 residues. With 1 base removed from V and 8 bases from J, the gap between germline ends came to 9 bases. Broader study findings: Allograft graft-versus-host to host-versus-graft clonal ratios ran high in patients with graft-donor T cell macrochimerism. Some GvH clones appeared in ileal mucosa or blood before recipient bone marrow. Early post-transplant HvG declines showed an association with peak circulating GvH clone levels.

Clones were read by immunoSEQ multiplex PCR, and TCRdb kept only the in-frame ones, dropping some. Here the sample spans approximately 50,000 clones, over 85% being singletons. The chain recombines TRBV4-1 with TRBJ2-4; possibly TRBD2 for D (6 bases). The TCR comes from a human patient who received an intestinal transplant, so some T cells may come from the graft donor. This specimen consisted of PBMCs, obtained 26 days after transplant. The CDR3 nucleotides read TGCGCCAGCAGCCAAGGACTAGTGGACATTCAGTACTTC. As protein: CASSQGLVDIQYF.